Listed below are T cell receptor beta chains from one sample, sequenced in a study of shared clonotypes between healthy human individuals. Clones were sequenced by immunoSEQ multiplex PCR, and TCRdb holds only the in-frame ones, with some missing. This table has under 2.5 million clones, 80% to 95% appearing once. Material for sequencing was naive CD4+ T cells from PBMCs. Receptor source: a man aged 18 to 29 in good health. Some clones in this sample may be carry-over from other donors' samples. Each CDR3 is given with its conserved first and last residue. D genes are given only for firm matches. Not all rows give a size; the values are once, few, many and, for expanded clones, a class.

j_gene,abundance,v_gene,d_gene,CDR3nt,CDR3aa
TRBJ1-4,-,TRBV7-9,-,TGTGCCAGCAGCTTAGGGCTGGGGGATGAAAAACTGTTTTTT,CASSLGLGDEKLFF
TRBJ2-7,-,TRBV29-1,-,TGCAGCGTAGGGACGGTATACGAGCAGTACTTC,CSVGTVYEQYF
TRBJ2-7,-,TRBV19,TRBD1,TGTGCCAGTAGTTTCGGACAGGGGCCCTACGAGCAGTACTTC,CASSFGQGPYEQYF
TRBJ1-2,once,TRBV4-3,-,TGCGCCAGCAGCCAAGATCTAACCTTCCGAGAGATATATGGCTACACCTTC,CASSQDLTFREIYGYTF
TRBJ2-4,-,TRBV7-2,-,TGTGCCAGCAGCTTTGTGTCGGGGCTAGGCGGGAAGACCAAAAACATTCAGTACTTC,CASSFVSGLGGKTKNIQYF
TRBJ2-5,-,TRBV28,-,TGTGCCAGCAACCGACCGGGACAAAGGCAGGAGACCCAGTACTTC,CASNRPGQRQETQYF
TRBJ2-3,-,TRBV10-1,-,TGCGCCAGCAGTGAGTGGGCTAGCTGTGGCACAGATACGCAGTATTTT,CASSEWASCGTDTQYF
TRBJ1-2,-,TRBV5-1,TRBD1,TGCGCCAGCAGTTCCGGAGGGACAGATCCTCTCAACTATGGCTACACCTTC,CASSSGGTDPLNYGYTF
TRBJ2-5,-,TRBV28,TRBD1,TGTGCCAGCCACAGGGGGCTTGGTCGTAAGGAGACCCAGTACTTC,CASHRGLGRKETQYF
TRBJ2-1,-,TRBV9,-,TGTGCCAGCAGCCCCATACAGGGCAATGAGCAGTTCTTC,CASSPIQGNEQFF
TRBJ2-7,-,TRBV5-1,-,TGCGCCAGCAGCACAGGCCTGACCTACGAGCAGTACTTC,CASSTGLTYEQYF
TRBJ2-7,-,TRBV18,-,TGTGCCAGCTCACCCCCAGGGGGGGTATACGAGCAGTACTTC,CASSPPGGVYEQYF
TRBJ1-1,-,TRBV6-6,-,TGTGCCAGCAGTTTGGTAGTTAGCAGGGGTAACACTGAAGCTTTCTTT,CASSLVVSRGNTEAFF
TRBJ2-1,-,TRBV19,TRBD2,TGTGCCAGTAGTCTAACTAGCGGGAGCCACAATGAGCAGTTCTTC,CASSLTSGSHNEQFF
TRBJ1-2,-,TRBV5-4,TRBD1,TGTGCCAGCAGCTCTGACAGGGAGGATGGCTACACCTTC,CASSSDREDGYTF
TRBJ2-3,once,TRBV6-5,TRBD1,TGTGCCAGCAGCCGCGGGACAGGGGGAGATACGCAGTATTTT,CASSRGTGGDTQYF
TRBJ2-3,-,TRBV5-1,-,TGCGCCAGCAGCTTGTTGGGTAGCGCAATCGCTCCAGATACGCAGTATTTT,CASSLLGSAIAPDTQYF
TRBJ2-7,-,TRBV11-1,-,TGTGCCAGCAGCTTGCAGGGTTACGAGCAGTACTTC,CASSLQGYEQYF